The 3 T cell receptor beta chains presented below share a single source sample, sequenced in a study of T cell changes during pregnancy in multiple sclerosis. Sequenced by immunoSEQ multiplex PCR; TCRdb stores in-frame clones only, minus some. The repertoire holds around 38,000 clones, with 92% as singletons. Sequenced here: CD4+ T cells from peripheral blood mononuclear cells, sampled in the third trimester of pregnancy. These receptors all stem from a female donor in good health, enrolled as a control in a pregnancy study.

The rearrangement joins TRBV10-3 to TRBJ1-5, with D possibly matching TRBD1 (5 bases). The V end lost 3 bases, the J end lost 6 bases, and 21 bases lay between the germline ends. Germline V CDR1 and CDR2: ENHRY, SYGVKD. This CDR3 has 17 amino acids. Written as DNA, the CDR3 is TGTGCCATCAGTGACCGTGGGGGAGGGGCGGGGGGTCAGCCCCAGCATTTT. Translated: CAISDRGGGAGGQPQHF.

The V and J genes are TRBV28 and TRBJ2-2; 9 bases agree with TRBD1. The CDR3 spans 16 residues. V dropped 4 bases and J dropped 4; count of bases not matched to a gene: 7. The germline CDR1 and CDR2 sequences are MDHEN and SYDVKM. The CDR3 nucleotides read TGTGCCAGCAGTTCTACAGGGGGCAAGGTCACCGGGGAGCTGTTTTTT. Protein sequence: CASSSTGGKVTGELFF.

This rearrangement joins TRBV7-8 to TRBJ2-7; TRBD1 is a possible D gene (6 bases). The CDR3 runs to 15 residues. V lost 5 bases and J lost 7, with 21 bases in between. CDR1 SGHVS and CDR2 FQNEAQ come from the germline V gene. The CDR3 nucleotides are TGTGCCAGCAGCCCACTCAGGGGACGGTCTTGGGAGCAGTACTTC. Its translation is CASSPLRGRSWEQYF. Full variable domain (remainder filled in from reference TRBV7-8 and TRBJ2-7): GAGVSQSPRYKVAKRGQDVALRCDPISGHVSLFWYQQALGQGPEFLTYFQNEAQLDKSGLPSDRFFAERPEGSVSTLKIQRTQQEDSAVYLCASSPLRGRSWEQYFGPGTRLTVT.